The rows below give T cell receptor beta chains drawn from one sample of a study of Ad26.COV2.S vaccination and SARS-CoV-2 variants. Profiling relied on immunoSEQ multiplex PCR, and the TCRdb table lists in-frame clones only, not all of them. In the table there are more than 150,000 clones, 87% of which are singletons. The sequencing used peripheral blood, collected after recovery from COVID-19. The receptors shown here come from a human donor who had recovered from COVID-19. Each CDR3 is given with its conserved first and last residue. A D gene is named only where the DNA matches it firmly. Clone size is shown for a subset of rows, as once, few, many or a class of expanded clone.

16,TRBV6-5,TRBJ2-5,TRBD2,.,TGTGCCAGCAGTTACTCTGGGACTAGCGGGAGCGAGACCCAGTACTTC,CASSYSGTSGSETQYF
13,TRBV28,TRBJ2-7,.,once,TGTGCCAGCAGTTTCGGCAGGATTTACGAGCAGTACTTC,CASSFGRIYEQYF
13,TRBV5-4,TRBJ2-2,TRBD2,.,TGTGCCAGCAGCCGCGGGAGTGCCGGGGAGCTGTTTTTT,CASSRGSAGELFF
13,TRBV7-9,TRBJ2-7,TRBD2,once,TGTGCCTCGAGGAGCGGGGCCTCCTACGAGCAGTACTTC,CASRSGASYEQYF
14,TRBV5-1,TRBJ2-7,.,once,TGCGCCAGCAGCTTGACGTCGACCTCCTACGAGCAGTACTTC,CASSLTSTSYEQYF
13,TRBV7-8,TRBJ2-7,.,.,TGTGCCAGTCGTAGGGGGGGGCCCTACGAGCAGTACTTC,CASRRGGPYEQYF
13,TRBV6-5,TRBJ1-5,.,.,TGTGCCAGCAGCGGTGCGAACAATCAGCCCCAGCATTTT,CASSGANNQPQHF
14,TRBV21-1,TRBJ2-7,.,.,TGTGCCAGCAGGGGACTAGCGGGGTGCTACGAGCAGTACTTC,CASRGLAGCYEQYF
15,TRBV28,TRBJ2-1,TRBD1,.,TGTGCCAGCAGGTCCTCCGGGACAGGCAACAATGAGCAGTTCTTC,CASRSSGTGNNEQFF
16,TRBV19,TRBJ2-6,.,few,TGTGCCAGTACTTCGTCCGGGACATCTGGGGCCAACGTCCTGACTTTC,CASTSSGTSGANVLTF
14,TRBV15,TRBJ2-3,.,.,TGTGCCACCAGCAGCACAGGGTCCACAGATACGCAGTATTTT,CATSSTGSTDTQYF
14,TRBV6-6,TRBJ1-2,TRBD1,.,TGTGCCAGCAGTTACTCGACAGGGCCCGCCGGCTACACCTTC,CASSYSTGPAGYTF
12,TRBV12-3/TRBV12-4,TRBJ1-2,.,once,TGTGCCAGCAGCCCATCCAACTATGGCTACACCTTC,CASSPSNYGYTF
16,TRBV28,TRBJ1-6,.,.,TGTGCCAGCAGTTGGACGGATTCTCCTTATAATTCACCCCTCCACTTT,CASSWTDSPYNSPLHF
14,TRBV7-2,TRBJ1-2,TRBD1,.,TGTGCCAGCAGTCTCGGACAGGGGGCAAGTGGCTACACCTTC,CASSLGQGASGYTF
11,TRBV11-2,TRBJ2-7,.,few,TGTGCCAGCAGCTTACAGTACGAGCAGTACTTC,CASSLQYEQYF
15,TRBV19,TRBJ2-1,TRBD2,.,TGTGCCAGTAGCCCGGGGACTAGCGGGAGCGATGAGCAGTTCTTC,CASSPGTSGSDEQFF
15,TRBV28,TRBJ1-2,.,few,TGTGCCAGCAGTTTCCCGACAGGCGCTAACTATGGCTACACCTTC,CASSFPTGANYGYTF